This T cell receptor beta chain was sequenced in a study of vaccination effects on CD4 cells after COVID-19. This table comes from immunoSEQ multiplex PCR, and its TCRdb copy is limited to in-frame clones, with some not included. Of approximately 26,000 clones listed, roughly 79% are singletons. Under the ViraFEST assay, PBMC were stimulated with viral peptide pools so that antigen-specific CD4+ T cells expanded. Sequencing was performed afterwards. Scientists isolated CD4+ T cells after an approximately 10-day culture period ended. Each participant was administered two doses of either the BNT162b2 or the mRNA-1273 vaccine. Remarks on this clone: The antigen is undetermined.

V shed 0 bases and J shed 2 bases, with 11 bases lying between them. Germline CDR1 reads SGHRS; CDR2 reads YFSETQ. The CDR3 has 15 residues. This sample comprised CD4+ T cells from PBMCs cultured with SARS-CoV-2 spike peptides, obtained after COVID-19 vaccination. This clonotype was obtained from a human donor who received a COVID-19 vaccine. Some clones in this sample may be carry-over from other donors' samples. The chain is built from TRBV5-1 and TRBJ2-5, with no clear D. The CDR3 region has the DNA TGCGCCAGCAGCTTGGTGCTGGGTTTACAAGAGACCCAGTACTTC. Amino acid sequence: CASSLVLGLQETQYF.